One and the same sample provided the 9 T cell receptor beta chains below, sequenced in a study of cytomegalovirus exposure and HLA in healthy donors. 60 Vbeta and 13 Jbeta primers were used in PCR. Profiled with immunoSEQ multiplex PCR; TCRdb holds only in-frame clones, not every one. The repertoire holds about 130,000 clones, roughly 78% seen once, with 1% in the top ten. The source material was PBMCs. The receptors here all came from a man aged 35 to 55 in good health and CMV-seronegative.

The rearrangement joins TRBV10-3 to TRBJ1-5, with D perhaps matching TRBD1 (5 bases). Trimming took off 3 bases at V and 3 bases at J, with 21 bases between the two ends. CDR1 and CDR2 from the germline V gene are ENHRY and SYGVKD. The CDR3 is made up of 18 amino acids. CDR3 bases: TGTGCCATCAGTGATGTGGGGAGCGGGACTCATAACAATCAGCCCCAGCATTTT. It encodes CAISDVGSGTHNNQPQHF.

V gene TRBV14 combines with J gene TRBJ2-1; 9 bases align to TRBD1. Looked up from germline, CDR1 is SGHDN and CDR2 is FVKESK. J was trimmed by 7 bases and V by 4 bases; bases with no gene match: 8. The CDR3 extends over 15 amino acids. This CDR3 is CASSPPGTGRNEQFF. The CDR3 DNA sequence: TGTGCCAGCAGCCCACCCGGGACAGGGAGGAATGAGCAGTTCTTC.

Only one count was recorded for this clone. The CDR3 coding sequence is TGTGCCATCAGTCAGGAGGGGACGGCGGCTGAAAAACTGTTTTTT. This translates into CAISQEGTAAEKLFF. V usage is TRBV10-3 and J usage is TRBJ1-4, with a weak D call TRBD1 (5 bases). Trimming cost V 5 bases and J 7 bases, with 17 bases left between them. The CDR3 runs 15 residues. Germline V lookup: CDR1 ENHRY, CDR2 SYGVKD.

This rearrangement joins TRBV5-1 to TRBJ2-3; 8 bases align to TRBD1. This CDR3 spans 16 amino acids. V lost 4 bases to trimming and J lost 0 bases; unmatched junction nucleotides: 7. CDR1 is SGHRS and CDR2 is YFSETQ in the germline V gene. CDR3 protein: CASSDGTGGSTDTQYF. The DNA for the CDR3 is TGCGCCAGCAGCGACGGGACAGGTGGGAGCACAGATACGCAGTATTTT.

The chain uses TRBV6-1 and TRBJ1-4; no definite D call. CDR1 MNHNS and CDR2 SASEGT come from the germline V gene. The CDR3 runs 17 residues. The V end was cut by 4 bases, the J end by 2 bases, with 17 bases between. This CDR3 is CASSAGRLVSTNEKLFF. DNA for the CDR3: TGTGCCAGCAGTGCGGGTCGGTTAGTGTCCACTAATGAAAAACTGTTTTTT.

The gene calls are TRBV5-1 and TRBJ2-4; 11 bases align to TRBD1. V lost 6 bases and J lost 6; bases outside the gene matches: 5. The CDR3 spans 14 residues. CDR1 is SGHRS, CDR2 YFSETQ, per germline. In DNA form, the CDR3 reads TGCGCCAGCACCCCCGGACAGGGGGCAAACATTCAGTACTTC. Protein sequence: CASTPGQGANIQYF.

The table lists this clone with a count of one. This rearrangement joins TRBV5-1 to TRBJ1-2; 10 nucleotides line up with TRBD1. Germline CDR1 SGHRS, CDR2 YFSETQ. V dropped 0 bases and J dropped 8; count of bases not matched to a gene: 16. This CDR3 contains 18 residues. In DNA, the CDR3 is TGCGCCAGCAGCTTGGAGGCCGGGACAGGGGTATATATTCGAGGCTACACCTTC. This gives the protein CASSLEAGTGVYIRGYTF.

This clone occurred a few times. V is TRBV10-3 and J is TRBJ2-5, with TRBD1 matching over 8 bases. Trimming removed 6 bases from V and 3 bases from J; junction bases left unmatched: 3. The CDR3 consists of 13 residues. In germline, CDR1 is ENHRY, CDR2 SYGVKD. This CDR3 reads CAISQGAEETQYF. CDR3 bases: TGTGCCATCAGCCAGGGGGCCGAAGAGACCCAGTACTTC.

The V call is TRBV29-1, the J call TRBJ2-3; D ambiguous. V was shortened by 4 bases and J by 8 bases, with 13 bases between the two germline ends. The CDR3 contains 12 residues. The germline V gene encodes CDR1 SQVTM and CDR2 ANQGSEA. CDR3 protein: CSVGEAFGTQYF. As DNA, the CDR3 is TGCAGCGTTGGTGAAGCTTTTGGTACGCAGTATTTT.